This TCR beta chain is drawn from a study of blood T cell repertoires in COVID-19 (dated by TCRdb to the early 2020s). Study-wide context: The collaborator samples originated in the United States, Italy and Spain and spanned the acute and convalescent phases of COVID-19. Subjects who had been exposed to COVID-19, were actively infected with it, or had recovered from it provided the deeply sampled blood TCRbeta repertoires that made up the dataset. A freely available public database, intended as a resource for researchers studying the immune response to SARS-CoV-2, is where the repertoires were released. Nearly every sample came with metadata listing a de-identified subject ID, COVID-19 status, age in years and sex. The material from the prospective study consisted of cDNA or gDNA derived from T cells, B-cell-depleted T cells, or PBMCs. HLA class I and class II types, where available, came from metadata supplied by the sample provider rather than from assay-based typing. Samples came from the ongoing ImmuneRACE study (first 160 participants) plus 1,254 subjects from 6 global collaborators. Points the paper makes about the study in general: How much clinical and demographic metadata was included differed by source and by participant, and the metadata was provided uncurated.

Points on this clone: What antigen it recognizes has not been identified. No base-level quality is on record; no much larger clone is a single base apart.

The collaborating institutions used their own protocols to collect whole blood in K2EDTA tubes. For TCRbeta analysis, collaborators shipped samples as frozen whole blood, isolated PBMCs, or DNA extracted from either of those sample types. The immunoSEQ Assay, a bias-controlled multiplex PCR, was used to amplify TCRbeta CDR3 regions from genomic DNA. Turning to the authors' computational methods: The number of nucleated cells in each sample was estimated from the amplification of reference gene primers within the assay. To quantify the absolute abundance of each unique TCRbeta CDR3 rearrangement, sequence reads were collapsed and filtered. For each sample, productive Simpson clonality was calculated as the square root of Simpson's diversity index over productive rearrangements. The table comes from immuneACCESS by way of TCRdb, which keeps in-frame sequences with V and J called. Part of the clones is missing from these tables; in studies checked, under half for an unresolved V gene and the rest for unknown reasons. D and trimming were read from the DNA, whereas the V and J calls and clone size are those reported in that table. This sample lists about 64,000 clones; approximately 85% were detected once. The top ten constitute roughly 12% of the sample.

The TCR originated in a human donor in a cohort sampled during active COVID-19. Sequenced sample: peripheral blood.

CDR3 protein: CASGAAGANVLTF. In nucleotide form, the sequence is TGTGCTAGTGGGGCAGCTGGGGCCAACGTCCTGACTTTC. The chain is assembled from TRBV12-5 and TRBJ2-6, with the D gene too uncertain to name. V sheds 6 bases and J sheds 2 bases, leaving 5 bases between their ends. The CDR3 covers 13 residues, taking in both the cysteine and the phenylalanine. Only CDR3 DNA is held: 39 bases, read in frame from base 1. Taken from the germline V gene, the CDR1 and CDR2 loops are LGHNT and FRNRAP.